Listed below are T cell receptor beta chains from one sample, sequenced in a study of OX40 agonist ivuxolimab in advanced cancers. The assay was immunoSEQ multiplex PCR, and TCRdb's table has in-frame clones only and misses some. The sample holds about 92,000 clones, 75% to 95% seen once. The material was CD4+ or CD8+ T cells sorted from blood, obtained in a trial of the OX40 agonist ivuxolimab. The receptors stem from an adult with an advanced solid tumor such as melanoma, head and neck, liver or kidney cancer. CDR3s leave out the opening cysteine and the closing phenylalanine or tryptophan. Each record gives: V gene, D gene, J gene, CDR3 protein. The D gene is left open where the match is weak.

TRBV9	NA	TRBJ2-1	ASSPRGAASYNEQF
TRBV2	NA	TRBJ2-2	ASSPRWSGELF
TRBV6-6	NA	TRBJ1-3	ASSTTGLLSGNTIY
TRBV19	TRBD1	TRBJ2-3	ASSPHRGVSGTQY
TRBV9	NA	TRBJ2-2	ASSAIGTGELF
TRBV7-7	NA	TRBJ1-1	ARRGAEAF
TRBV2	NA	TRBJ1-5	ASSRGANSNQPQH
TRBV5-8	NA	TRBJ2-3	ASSLVRLADTQY
TRBV30	NA	TRBJ2-1	AWSGSAGGRTSPQKSSYNEQF
TRBV5-4	TRBD1	TRBJ1-4	ASSMGQSQPEKLF
TRBV7-8	TRBD1	TRBJ1-2	ASSLLTGQPNYGYT
TRBV15	NA	TRBJ1-5	ATRRGGNSNQPQH
TRBV2	TRBD1	TRBJ2-2	ASSMGQGTGEPF
TRBV5-6	NA	TRBJ2-2	ASSTKTGEGTGELF
TRBV18	TRBD2	TRBJ2-5	ASSLAGTSEIQETQY
TRBV4-1	TRBD1	TRBJ2-5	ASSQNTRRDRGRETQY
TRBV6-5	TRBD2	TRBJ2-1	ASSYSFLAGSEQF
TRBV5-1	NA	TRBJ1-1	ASSSGTDEAF
TRBV18	NA	TRBJ2-6	ASSQFSGANVLT
TRBV5-1	NA	TRBJ2-7	ASSLVVQPYEQY
TRBV11-2	NA	TRBJ2-7	ASSLNRDVHEQY
TRBV27	NA	TRBJ1-6	ASSLWGRSSYNSPLH
TRBV5-1	TRBD1	TRBJ1-2	ASSSDRGLLGYT
TRBV25-1	TRBD2	TRBJ2-7	ASRRLAHYEQY
TRBV19	NA	TRBJ2-3	ASSIRTATSTDTQY
TRBV6-6	NA	TRBJ2-5	ASSYSGVGKETQY
TRBV15	NA	TRBJ1-3	ATSREGGSSGNTIY
TRBV7-6	NA	TRBJ2-2	ASSGLSGELF
TRBV13	TRBD1	TRBJ1-2	ASSPLPGQGALGYT
TRBV5-4	NA	TRBJ2-2	ASSGPLEAGELF
TRBV5-8	TRBD2	TRBJ2-7	ASSLFSLAGDEQY
TRBV19	NA	TRBJ2-1	ASALGGAQNEQF
TRBV19	NA	TRBJ2-7	ASSIGRPGQAIYEQY